The following is a T cell receptor beta chain sequence with its context. It has no known antigen specificity. Base qualities were left out, and no much larger clone turns up one base away. The sample belongs to a study of cytomegalovirus exposure and HLA in healthy donors (TCRdb year 2017). With respect to the entire study: According to a later analysis, one platform produced both the 120 validation repertoires and the approximately 600 repertoires of the first cohort. The study aimed to test whether cataloging public T cell receptors could reveal signatures of past pathogen exposure. Along with the approximately 650-subject first cohort, a separate validation cohort of over a hundred different subjects was used. The study combined high-throughput TCR immunosequencing, statistical association of individual TCRs with disease status, and machine learning to predict cytomegalovirus infection status. Study-level results and caveats: While some public TCRs were present in many individuals, most TCR sequences turned up only very rarely across donors. A total of 150 to 200 TCR beta chains were listed by the study as associated with cytomegalovirus. A later analysis found that TCRs clustered in the first cohort also tended to co-occur in the 130 or so validation repertoires, with 94% of cluster scores above 0. The classifier was reported to diagnose cytomegalovirus status with high specificity and sensitivity in both the original and validation cohorts. A few of the identified cytomegalovirus-associated TCR beta chains were confirmed in vitro to be specific for cytomegalovirus antigens. It was suggested by the authors that the approach could potentially be generalized to other disease states and immunological phenotypes. All 120 or so repertoires were used to score co-occurrence in the validation cohort in a later analysis, because that analysis had no HLA typing for the cohort.

Libraries came from the immunoSEQ multiplex PCR assay. The source study handled its data this way. A statistical classification framework was developed to diagnose cytomegalovirus status using the catalog of TCR beta chain sequences. TCRdb carries this immuneACCESS record with in-frame sequences only. Its versions omit some clonotypes, under half of them owing to an unresolved V gene in the studies checked, with the rest unexplained. The V and J calls and the clone size are those of that table, but D and trimming were determined from the DNA. Within this sample are about 160,000 clones, with approximately 96% of them counted one time only. The ten top clones hold more than 0.7% of the sample. Donors formed part of the validation cohort, which comprised 95 to 150 subjects and was distinct from the first cohort of 690 or so subjects. The CDR3 covers 14 residues, taking in both the cysteine and the phenylalanine. The retained sequence is limited to the CDR3, 42 bases, with the frame set at the first base. Trimming at the junction amounts to 5 bases on V and 0 bases on J, and the germline ends lie 8 bases apart. CDR1 and CDR2, looked up from the germline V gene, are SGHVS and FNYEAQ.

The chain uses TRBV7-6 and TRBJ2-1, and possibly TRBD2, on 6 matching bases. The sequenced sample was PBMCs. This TCR was sampled from a young woman in good health and CMV-seronegative. The nucleotides read TGTGCCAGCAGCCACGGGAGCTCCTACAATGAGCAGTTCTTC. Translated, this gives CASSHGSSYNEQFF.